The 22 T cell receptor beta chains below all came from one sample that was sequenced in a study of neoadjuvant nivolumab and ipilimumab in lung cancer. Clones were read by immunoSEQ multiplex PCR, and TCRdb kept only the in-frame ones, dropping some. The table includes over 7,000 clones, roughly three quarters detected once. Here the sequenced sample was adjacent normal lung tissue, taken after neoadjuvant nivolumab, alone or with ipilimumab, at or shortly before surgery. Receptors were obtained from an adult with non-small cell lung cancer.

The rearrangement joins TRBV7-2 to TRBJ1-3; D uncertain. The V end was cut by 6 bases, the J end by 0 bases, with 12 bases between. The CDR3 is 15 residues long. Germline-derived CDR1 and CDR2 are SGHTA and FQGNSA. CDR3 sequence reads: CASSYGRISGNTIYF. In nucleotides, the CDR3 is TGTGCCAGCAGTTATGGACGGATCTCTGGAAACACCATATATTTT. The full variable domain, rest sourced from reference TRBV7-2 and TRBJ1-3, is GAGVSQSPSNKVTEKGKDVELRCDPISGHTALYWYRQSLGQGLEFLIYFQGNSAPDKSGLPSDRFSAERTGGSVSTLTIQRTQQEDSAVYLCASSYGRISGNTIYFGEGSWLTVV.

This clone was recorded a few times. In DNA, the CDR3 is TGTGCCAGCAGCTTGTTTTTGGGGGCAACTAATGAAAAACTGTTTTTT. Residues: CASSLFLGATNEKLFF. This rearrangement joins TRBV5-6 to TRBJ1-4; D is perhaps TRBD1 (5 bases). The V end lost 1 base, the J end lost 0 bases, and 10 bases lay between the germline ends. CDR3 length equals 16 residues. The germline V gene has CDR1 SGHDT and CDR2 YYEEEE. The whole variable domain, filled in from reference TRBV5-6 and TRBJ1-4, reads DAGVTQSPTHLIKTRGQQVTLRCSPKSGHDTVSWYQQALGQGPQFIFQYYEEEERQRGNFPDRFSGHQFPNYSSELNVNALLLGDSALYLCASSLFLGATNEKLFFGSGTQLSVL.

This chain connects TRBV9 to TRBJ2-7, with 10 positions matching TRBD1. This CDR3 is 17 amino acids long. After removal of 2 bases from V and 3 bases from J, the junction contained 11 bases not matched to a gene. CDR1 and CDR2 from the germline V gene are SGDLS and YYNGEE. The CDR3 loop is CASSVGTGVPPIYEQYF. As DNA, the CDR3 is TGTGCCAGCAGCGTTGGGACAGGGGTCCCCCCTATCTACGAGCAGTACTTC.

The CDR3, as DNA: TGTGCCAGCTCACCGACAGGCTACGAGCAGTACTTC. Translating it yields CASSPTGYEQYF. The genes are TRBV18 and TRBJ2-7, with a possible D match to TRBD1 (6 bases). V lost 3 bases and J 3 bases, leaving 6 bases between the germline ends. The germline CDR1 and CDR2 sequences are KGHSH and LQKENI. The CDR3 is 12 amino acids.

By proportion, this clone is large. CDR3 residues: CASSQDDGGYGYTF. The CDR3 coding sequence is TGCGCCAGCAGCCAAGATGATGGGGGCTATGGCTACACCTTC. The chain has TRBV4-1 and TRBJ1-2; perhaps TRBD1 as D (5 bases). V was pared by 0 bases and J by 4 bases, with 9 bases between. Looked up from germline, CDR1 is MGHRA and CDR2 is YSYEKL. This CDR3 spans 14 amino acids.

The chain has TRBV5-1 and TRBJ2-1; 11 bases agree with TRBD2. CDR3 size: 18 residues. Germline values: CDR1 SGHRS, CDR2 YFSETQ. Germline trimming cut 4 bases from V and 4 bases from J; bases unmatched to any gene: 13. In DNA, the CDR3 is TGCGCCAGCAGCCCGCGAGGACTAGCGGGTCCGGAGTACAATGAGCAGTTCTTC. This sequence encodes CASSPRGLAGPEYNEQFF.

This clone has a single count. CDR3 DNA: TGTGCCAGCAGTCAACTCCTACGACAGGGCTATGGCTACACCTTC. This sequence encodes CASSQLLRQGYGYTF. V is TRBV28 and J is TRBJ1-2; 7 nucleotides align to TRBD1. This CDR3 is built from 15 residues. Germline assignment: CDR1 MDHEN and CDR2 SYDVKM. V shed 5 bases and J 4 bases; nucleotides not matched to a gene: 10.

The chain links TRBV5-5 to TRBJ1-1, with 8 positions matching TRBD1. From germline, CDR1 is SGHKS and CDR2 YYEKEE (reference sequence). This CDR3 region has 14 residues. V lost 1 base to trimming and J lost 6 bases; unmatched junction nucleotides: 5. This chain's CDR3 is CASSLRDRKPEAFF. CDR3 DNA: TGTGCCAGCAGCTTGAGGGACAGGAAGCCTGAAGCTTTCTTT.

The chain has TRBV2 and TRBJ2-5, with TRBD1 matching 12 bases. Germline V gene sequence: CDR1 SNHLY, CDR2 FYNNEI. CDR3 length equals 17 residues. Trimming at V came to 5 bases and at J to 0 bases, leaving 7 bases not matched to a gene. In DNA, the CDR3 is TGTGCCAGCAGTTCCGGGACAGGGGGCCCGTACCAAGAGACCCAGTACTTC. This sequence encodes CASSSGTGGPYQETQYF.

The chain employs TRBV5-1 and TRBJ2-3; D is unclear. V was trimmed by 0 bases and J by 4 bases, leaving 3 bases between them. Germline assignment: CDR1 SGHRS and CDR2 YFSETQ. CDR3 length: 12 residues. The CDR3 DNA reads TGCGCCAGCAGCTTGGTGGCAGATACGCAGTATTTT. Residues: CASSLVADTQYF.

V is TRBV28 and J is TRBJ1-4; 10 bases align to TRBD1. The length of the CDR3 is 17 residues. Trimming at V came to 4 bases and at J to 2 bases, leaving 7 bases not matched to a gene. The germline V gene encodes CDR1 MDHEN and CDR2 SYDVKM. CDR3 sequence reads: CASSSFDRGLTNEKLFF. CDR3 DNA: TGTGCCAGCAGTTCCTTCGACAGGGGGCTCACTAATGAAAAACTGTTTTTT.

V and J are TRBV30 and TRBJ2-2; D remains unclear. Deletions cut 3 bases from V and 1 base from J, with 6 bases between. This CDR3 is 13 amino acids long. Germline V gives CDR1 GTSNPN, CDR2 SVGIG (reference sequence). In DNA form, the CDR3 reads TGTGCCTGGAGGGTCAGGAACACCGGGGAGCTGTTTTTT. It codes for CAWRVRNTGELFF.

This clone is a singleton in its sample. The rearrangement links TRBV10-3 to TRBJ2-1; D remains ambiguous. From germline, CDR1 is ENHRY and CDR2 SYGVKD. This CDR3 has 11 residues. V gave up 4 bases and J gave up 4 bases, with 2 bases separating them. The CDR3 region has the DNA TGTGCCATCAGTGTGTACAATGAGCAGTTCTTC. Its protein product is CAISVYNEQFF.

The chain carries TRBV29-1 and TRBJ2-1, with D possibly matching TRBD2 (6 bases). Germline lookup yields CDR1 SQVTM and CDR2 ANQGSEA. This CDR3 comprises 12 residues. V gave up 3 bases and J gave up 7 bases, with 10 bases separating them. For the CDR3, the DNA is TGCAGCGTTGATAGGAGGGTTAATGAGCAGTTCTTC. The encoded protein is CSVDRRVNEQFF.

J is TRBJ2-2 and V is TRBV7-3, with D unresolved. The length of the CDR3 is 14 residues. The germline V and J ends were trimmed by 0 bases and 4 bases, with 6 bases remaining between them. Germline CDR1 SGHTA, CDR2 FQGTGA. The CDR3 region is CASSLTRGTGELFF. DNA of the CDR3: TGTGCCAGCAGCTTAACGCGAGGCACCGGGGAGCTGTTTTTT.

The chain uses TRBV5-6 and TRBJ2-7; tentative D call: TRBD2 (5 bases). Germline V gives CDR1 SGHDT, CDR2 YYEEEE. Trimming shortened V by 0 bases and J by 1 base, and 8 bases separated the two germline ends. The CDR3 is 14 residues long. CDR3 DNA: TGTGCCAGCAGCTTGGGCGGGTCTTCCTACGAGCAGTACTTC. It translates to CASSLGGSSYEQYF. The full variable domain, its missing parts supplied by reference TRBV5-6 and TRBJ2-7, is DAGVTQSPTHLIKTRGQQVTLRCSPKSGHDTVSWYQQALGQGPQFIFQYYEEEERQRGNFPDRFSGHQFPNYSSELNVNALLLGDSALYLCASSLGGSSYEQYFGPGTRLTVT.

This CDR3 is CASNEQGAGVNEQFF. CDR3 DNA sequence: TGTGCCAGCAATGAACAGGGGGCAGGGGTTAATGAGCAGTTCTTC. The chain uses TRBV5-6 and TRBJ2-1; 9 nucleotides line up with TRBD1. CDR3 length: 15 amino acids. V shed 6 bases and J 7 bases; nucleotides not matched to a gene: 11. The germline V gene has CDR1 SGHDT and CDR2 YYEEEE.

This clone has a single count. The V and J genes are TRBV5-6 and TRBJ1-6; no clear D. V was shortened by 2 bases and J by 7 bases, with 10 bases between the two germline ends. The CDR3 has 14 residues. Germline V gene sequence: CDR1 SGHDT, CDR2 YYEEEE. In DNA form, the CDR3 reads TGTGCCAGCAGCTTTGGTACAGCCAATTCACCCCTCCACTTT. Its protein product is CASSFGTANSPLHF.

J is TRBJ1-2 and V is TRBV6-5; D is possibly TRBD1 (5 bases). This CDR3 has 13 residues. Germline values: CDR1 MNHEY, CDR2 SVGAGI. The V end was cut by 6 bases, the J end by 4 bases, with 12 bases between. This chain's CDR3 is CASSYRSSYGYTF. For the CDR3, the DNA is TGTGCCAGCAGCTACAGGAGCTCCTATGGCTACACCTTC.

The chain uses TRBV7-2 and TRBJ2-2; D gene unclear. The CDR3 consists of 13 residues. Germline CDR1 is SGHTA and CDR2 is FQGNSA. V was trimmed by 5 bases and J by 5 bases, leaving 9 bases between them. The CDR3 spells CASSPTRTGELFF. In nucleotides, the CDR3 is TGTGCCAGCAGCCCAACGCGGACCGGGGAGCTGTTTTTT.

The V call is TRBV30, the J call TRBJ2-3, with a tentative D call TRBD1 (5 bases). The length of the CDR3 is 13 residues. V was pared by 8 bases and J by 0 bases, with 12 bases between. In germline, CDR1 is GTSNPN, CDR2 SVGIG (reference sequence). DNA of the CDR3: TGTGCCGCCTGGGGCCGAAGCACAGATACGCAGTATTTT. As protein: CAAWGRSTDTQYF.

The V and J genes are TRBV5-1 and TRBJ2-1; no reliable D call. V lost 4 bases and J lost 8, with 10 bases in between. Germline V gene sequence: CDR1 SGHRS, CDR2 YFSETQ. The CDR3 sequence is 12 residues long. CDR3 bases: TGCGCCAGCAGCCCCGCTAGGGATGAGCAGTTCTTC. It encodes CASSPARDEQFF.